This T cell receptor beta chain was captured in a study of OX40 agonist ivuxolimab in advanced cancers. Across the whole study: Given to patients was ivuxolimab, an agonistic anti-OX40 (CD134) antibody. Prior anti-PD-1, anti-PD-L1 or anti-CTLA-4 therapy did not bar entry, and around 39% had some.

Some clones are missing from TCRdb's copy, which holds only in-frame ones; the method was immunoSEQ multiplex PCR. This sample has tens of thousands of clones, with around 77% found just once. Germline V CDR1 and CDR2: SGHRS, YFSETQ. This CDR3 spans 16 amino acids. V dropped 0 bases and J dropped 6; count of bases not matched to a gene: 9. This specimen consisted of CD4+ or CD8+ T cells sorted from blood, obtained in a trial of the OX40 agonist ivuxolimab. J is TRBJ2-3 and V is TRBV5-1, with 8 bases matching TRBD2. The receptor was derived from an adult with an advanced solid tumor such as melanoma, head and neck, liver or kidney cancer. In nucleotides, the CDR3 is TGCGCCAGCAGCTTGGACATCGCGGGGGGAGGGGATACGCAGTATTTT. Encoded protein: CASSLDIAGGGDTQYF.